The rows below give T cell receptor beta chains drawn from one sample of a study of liver allograft versus peripheral blood T cells. Each CDR3 protein gets one entry after TCRdb re-called the reads with MiXCR. The data hold 540 or so distinct CDR3 sequences, with roughly a tenth observed a single time. All receptors derive from a human patient who had a liver transplant. Some T cells may be provided by the graft donor. Each CDR3 is given with its conserved first and last residue. A D gene is named only where the DNA matches it firmly. Size is omitted from some rows. Given values are once, few, many or a class for expanded clones.

v_call: TRBV20-1
j_call: TRBJ1-1
clone_size: medium-sized
d_call: NA
cdr3_aa: CSARKFLRLLNTEAFF
cdr3_nt: TGCAGTGCTAGGAAATTTTTACGGCTGTTGAACACTGAAGCTTTCTTT

v_call: TRBV27
j_call: TRBJ2-6
clone_size: NA
d_call: NA
cdr3_aa: CASSAGQFSSGANVLTF
cdr3_nt: TGTGCCAGCAGTGCCGGACAGTTCAGCTCTGGGGCCAACGTCCTGACTTTC

v_call: TRBV6-2/TRBV6-3
j_call: TRBJ1-4
clone_size: NA
d_call: TRBD1
cdr3_aa: CASSSPGDSFNEKLFF
cdr3_nt: TGTGCCAGCAGTTCGCCCGGGGACAGCTTTAATGAAAAACTGTTTTTT

v_call: TRBV20-1
j_call: TRBJ2-5
clone_size: few
d_call: NA
cdr3_aa: CSGGRGGETQYF
cdr3_nt: TGCAGTGGTGGGAGAGGGGGAGAGACCCAGTACTTC

v_call: TRBV6-1
j_call: TRBJ2-7
clone_size: large
d_call: TRBD2
cdr3_aa: CASSDASGSSYEQYF
cdr3_nt: TGTGCCAGCAGTGATGCGAGCGGGAGCTCCTACGAGCAGTACTTC

v_call: TRBV6-5
j_call: TRBJ2-7
clone_size: large
d_call: NA
cdr3_aa: CASSYNSRSYEQYF
cdr3_nt: TGTGCCAGCAGTTATAATAGCCGCTCCTACGAGCAGTACTTC

v_call: TRBV18
j_call: TRBJ2-1
clone_size: large
d_call: NA
cdr3_aa: CASSPGGGLSSYNEQFF
cdr3_nt: TGTGCCAGCTCACCAGGGGGAGGCTTAAGCTCCTACAATGAGCAGTTCTTC

v_call: TRBV12-3/TRBV12-4
j_call: TRBJ2-3
clone_size: medium-sized
d_call: NA
cdr3_aa: CASSRGGDTQYF
cdr3_nt: TGTGCCAGCAGTCGGGGAGGAGATACGCAGTATTTT

v_call: TRBV28
j_call: TRBJ1-2
clone_size: medium-sized
d_call: TRBD1
cdr3_aa: CASSPTGTGEGSYGYTF
cdr3_nt: TGTGCCAGCAGCCCCACCGGGACAGGGGAGGGCTCCTATGGCTACACCTTC

v_call: TRBV19
j_call: TRBJ1-2
clone_size: large
d_call: NA
cdr3_aa: CASSIRGGAAYGYTF
cdr3_nt: TGTGCCAGTAGTATAAGGGGGGGCGCTGCCTATGGCTACACCTTC

v_call: TRBV7-9
j_call: TRBJ2-7
clone_size: NA
d_call: NA
cdr3_aa: CASSTPDTPGYEQYF
cdr3_nt: TGTGCCAGCAGCACCCCAGACACCCCCGGCTACGAGCAGTACTTC

v_call: TRBV5-6
j_call: TRBJ2-3
clone_size: hyperexpanded
d_call: TRBD2
cdr3_aa: CASRLIAGYSTDTQYF
cdr3_nt: TGTGCCAGCAGGCTTATAGCGGGGTATAGCACAGATACGCAGTATTTT

v_call: TRBV13
j_call: TRBJ2-5
clone_size: NA
d_call: TRBD1
cdr3_aa: CASRGDRGETQYF
cdr3_nt: TGTGCCAGCAGGGGGGACAGGGGGGAGACCCAGTACTTC

v_call: TRBV20-1
j_call: TRBJ1-1
clone_size: NA
d_call: TRBD1
cdr3_aa: CSAKFRGLGTEAFF
cdr3_nt: TGCAGTGCTAAATTCAGGGGGCTAGGCACTGAAGCTTTCTTT

v_call: TRBV12-3/TRBV12-4
j_call: TRBJ2-7
clone_size: NA
d_call: NA
cdr3_aa: CASSSRGAGPPYEQYF
cdr3_nt: TGTGCCAGCAGTTCCCGTGGGGCGGGGCCTCCCTACGAGCAGTACTTC

v_call: TRBV27
j_call: TRBJ2-5
clone_size: NA
d_call: NA
cdr3_aa: CASKWAHQETQYF
cdr3_nt: TGTGCCAGCAAGTGGGCGCACCAAGAGACCCAGTACTTC

v_call: TRBV6-2/TRBV6-3
j_call: TRBJ2-7
clone_size: large
d_call: NA
cdr3_aa: CASSYIANGEQYF
cdr3_nt: TGTGCCAGCAGTTACATAGCCAACGGCGAGCAGTACTTC

v_call: TRBV5-4
j_call: TRBJ2-1
clone_size: few
d_call: TRBD1
cdr3_aa: CASSSGTALVNEQFF
cdr3_nt: TGTGCCAGCAGCTCCGGGACAGCGCTAGTCAATGAGCAGTTCTTC

v_call: TRBV11-2
j_call: TRBJ2-3
clone_size: few
d_call: TRBD2
cdr3_aa: CASSLSSGRLPDTQYF
cdr3_nt: TGTGCCAGCAGCCTCTCTAGCGGGAGACTCCCAGATACGCAGTATTTT

v_call: TRBV5-4
j_call: TRBJ2-7
clone_size: NA
d_call: NA
cdr3_aa: CASSPDPGSYEQYF
cdr3_nt: TGTGCCAGCAGCCCGGACCCCGGTAGCTACGAGCAGTACTTC

v_call: TRBV7-9
j_call: TRBJ2-3
clone_size: medium-sized
d_call: TRBD1
cdr3_aa: CASSLQGGTDTQYF
cdr3_nt: TGTGCCAGCAGCTTACAGGGGGGCACAGATACGCAGTATTTT

v_call: TRBV3-2
j_call: TRBJ1-5
clone_size: medium-sized
d_call: NA
cdr3_aa: CASSQGILYSNQPQHF
cdr3_nt: TGTGCCAGCAGCCAAGGAATTCTTTATAGCAATCAGCCCCAGCATTTT

v_call: TRBV28
j_call: TRBJ1-2
clone_size: medium-sized
d_call: NA
cdr3_aa: CASSTPQRQASAWATF
cdr3_nt: TGTGCCAGCAGCACCCCTCAACGACAGGCAAGCGCGTGGGCCACCTTC

v_call: TRBV6-2/TRBV6-3
j_call: TRBJ1-5
clone_size: large
d_call: NA
cdr3_aa: CASSSQTGLVYQPQHF
cdr3_nt: TGTGCCAGCAGTTCTCAGACAGGATTAGTCTATCAGCCCCAGCATTTT

v_call: TRBV27
j_call: TRBJ1-1
clone_size: large
d_call: TRBD1
cdr3_aa: CASTPSPGTGPTEAFF
cdr3_nt: TGTGCCAGCACCCCATCACCCGGGACAGGGCCCACTGAAGCTTTCTTT

v_call: TRBV6-2/TRBV6-3
j_call: TRBJ1-6
clone_size: medium-sized
d_call: TRBD1
cdr3_aa: CASNSEDRVLPGDNSPLHF
cdr3_nt: TGTGCCAGCAACTCCGAGGACAGGGTACTTCCCGGGGATAATTCACCCCTCCACTTT

v_call: TRBV6-5
j_call: TRBJ2-7
clone_size: NA
d_call: NA
cdr3_aa: CASSSPRDTAKQYF
cdr3_nt: TGTGCCAGCAGTTCCCCCCGGGACACCGCCAAGCAGTACTTC

v_call: TRBV2
j_call: TRBJ1-3
clone_size: NA
d_call: NA
cdr3_aa: CASKSRAGNTIYF
cdr3_nt: TGTGCCAGCAAAAGCAGGGCTGGAAACACCATATATTTT

v_call: TRBV7-2
j_call: TRBJ1-6
clone_size: large
d_call: NA
cdr3_aa: CASSFGVSYNSPLHF
cdr3_nt: TGTGCCAGCAGCTTCGGGGTCTCCTATAATTCACCCCTCCACTTT

v_call: TRBV29-1
j_call: TRBJ2-1
clone_size: NA
d_call: TRBD2
cdr3_aa: CSVDRGTGTSGIGEQFF
cdr3_nt: TGCAGCGTTGACAGGGGAACCGGGACTAGCGGGATAGGGGAGCAGTTCTTC

v_call: TRBV6-5
j_call: TRBJ1-1
clone_size: medium-sized
d_call: TRBD1
cdr3_aa: CASSSPLTGVGTEAFF
cdr3_nt: TGTGCCAGCAGTTCCCCTCTGACAGGGGTTGGGACTGAAGCTTTCTTT

v_call: TRBV28
j_call: TRBJ1-2
clone_size: large
d_call: NA
cdr3_aa: CASSLLRRQNYGYTF
cdr3_nt: TGTGCCAGCAGTTTACTCCGCAGGCAAAACTATGGCTACACCTTC

v_call: TRBV10-3
j_call: TRBJ2-3
clone_size: large
d_call: NA
cdr3_aa: CAISQPTASTDTQYF
cdr3_nt: TGTGCCATCAGTCAGCCGACGGCTAGCACAGATACGCAGTATTTT

v_call: TRBV19
j_call: TRBJ1-5
clone_size: large
d_call: TRBD1
cdr3_aa: CASSIGQVPLSQPQHF
cdr3_nt: TGTGCCAGTAGTATCGGACAGGTGCCGCTTAGTCAGCCCCAGCATTTT

v_call: TRBV20-1
j_call: TRBJ1-5
clone_size: large
d_call: NA
cdr3_aa: CSAEGLVTSNQPQHF
cdr3_nt: TGCAGTGCGGAGGGGTTGGTTACTAGCAATCAGCCCCAGCATTTT

v_call: TRBV19
j_call: TRBJ1-1
clone_size: medium-sized
d_call: TRBD1
cdr3_aa: CASSIRTGITEAFF
cdr3_nt: TGTGCCAGTAGTATCCGGACAGGGATCACTGAAGCTTTCTTT

v_call: TRBV12-3/TRBV12-4
j_call: TRBJ1-4
clone_size: large
d_call: NA
cdr3_aa: CASSLHPDWATNEKLFF
cdr3_nt: TGTGCCAGCAGTCTTCACCCAGATTGGGCAACTAATGAAAAACTGTTTTTT

v_call: TRBV19
j_call: TRBJ1-2
clone_size: large
d_call: NA
cdr3_aa: CASIAGARTYGYTF
cdr3_nt: TGTGCCAGTATTGCAGGGGCCCGGACTTATGGCTACACCTTC

v_call: TRBV20-1
j_call: TRBJ2-7
clone_size: large
d_call: NA
cdr3_aa: CSARKQNYEQYF
cdr3_nt: TGCAGTGCTAGAAAACAGAATTACGAGCAGTACTTC

v_call: TRBV20-1
j_call: TRBJ1-4
clone_size: large
d_call: NA
cdr3_aa: CSARAKSAALNEKLFF
cdr3_nt: TGCAGTGCTAGAGCTAAGTCGGCCGCACTCAATGAAAAACTGTTTTTT

v_call: TRBV20-1
j_call: TRBJ1-2
clone_size: NA
d_call: NA
cdr3_aa: CSARPPRGYGYTF
cdr3_nt: TGCAGTGCTAGACCCCCACGCGGCTATGGCTACACCTTC

v_call: TRBV20-1
j_call: TRBJ2-3
clone_size: NA
d_call: NA
cdr3_aa: CSARDRDVDTQYF
cdr3_nt: TGCAGTGCTAGAGATAGGGATGTCGATACGCAGTATTTT

v_call: TRBV30
j_call: TRBJ2-1
clone_size: NA
d_call: NA
cdr3_aa: CAWSVLGNEQFF
cdr3_nt: TGTGCCTGGAGTGTACTTGGCAATGAGCAGTTCTTC

v_call: TRBV28
j_call: TRBJ1-6
clone_size: large
d_call: NA
cdr3_aa: CASSLSQGKLPLHF
cdr3_nt: TGTGCCAGCAGTTTATCGCAGGGGAAGTTACCCCTCCACTTT